The entry below describes one T cell receptor beta chain. Its recognized antigen is unknown. Within one base of it there is no much larger clone, and no base qualities were kept. The germline ends are 10 bases apart after V is trimmed by 0 bases and J by 4 bases. CDR1 and CDR2 were assigned from the germline V gene (reference sequence) as SGHNT and YYREEE. Reading from cysteine to phenylalanine, the CDR3 counts 14 amino acids. Only the CDR3 DNA stays, 42 bases, in frame from base 1. These data come from a study of T cell responses to AZD1222 COVID-19 vaccine (dated by TCRdb to the early 2020s). For the study in its entirety: AZD1222 recipients with second doses at about 4 weeks or about 12 weeks were pooled, because spike-specific TCR depth and breadth did not differ between schedules. TCR sequencing was performed for fewer than 250 trial participants, of whom 200 to 220 were given two doses of AZD1222 and approximately 25 were given two doses of MenACWY control vaccine. Trial participants were enrolled by age into 18-55, 56-69 and 70-plus year subgroups, with 148, 28 and 57 TCR-sequenced participants respectively.

Study-level results and caveats: A significant rise in spike-specific TCR breadth and depth was observed after two AZD1222 doses relative to day 0 and relative to MenACWY recipients. CD4 TCRs associated with the vaccine covered the entire spike protein, and the dominant responses were in regions 160-218 and 743-854. Epitopes outside the regions mutated in the B.1.351 and B.1.1.7 variants were reportedly recognized by nearly half of the unique spike-specific TCRs. Because no samples from the day 14 peak response were available, repertoires could be characterized only after the peak T cell response. Participants were mostly white British and included more females than males, and it was suggested by the authors that clonal diversity may have been underestimated. The 56-69-year group was small, and its depth increase did not reach significance, likely because of low power. Only five to seven AZD1222 recipients were SARS-CoV-2 seropositive at baseline, limiting conclusions about previously exposed vaccinees.

The CDR3 regions of human TCRbeta chains were subjected to immunosequencing. Per the authors' processing: TCRs in the repertoires were compared against a reference library of SARS-CoV-2-specific TCRs that had been generated with the MIRA antigen-specificity platform. Breadth was defined as the fraction of unique TCRs that were SARS-CoV-2-associated. Depth was defined as the fraction of total T cells that were SARS-CoV-2-associated. Using the MIRA data, each spike-specific TCR was mapped to the spike region that the TCR reacts to and placed in a CD4 or CD8 class. Log10-transformed breadth and depth values were compared by one-way ANOVA with Sidak's multiple comparisons tests. Entries here come from immuneACCESS through TCRdb and include only in-frame sequences with V and J called. Some clones fail to appear in such tables; in the studies checked, an unresolved V gene covers under half of the shortfall, and the cause of the remainder is unknown. From that table come the V and J calls and clone size; the DNA was used to work out D and trimming. A total of 140,000 to 150,000 clones appear in this sample, roughly nine tenths of them only once. The ten largest make up 4.5% to 6.5% of the sample.

Interpreted using the paper, the time point label stands for: baseline before first vaccination. The vaccinee samples were drawn from two UK trials, COV001 and COV002, one of which was a single-blind randomized controlled phase 2/3 trial testing AZD1222 (ChAdOx1 nCoV-19) in healthy adults. Trial participant PBMC samples were collected at day 0 and day 28 after the second dose for TCRbeta chain sequencing. The clonotype was recovered from an adult in good health. The sequence links TRBV5-4 to TRBJ2-5, and perhaps TRBD2 as D gene, on 6 matching bases. Sequencing was performed on peripheral blood, taken on day 0 of AZD1222 vaccination. The CDR3 reads as follows: CASSLGKGGETQYF. The DNA sequence is TGTGCCAGCAGCTTGGGGAAGGGAGGAGAGACCCAGTACTTC.